The 18 T cell receptor beta chains given below trace back to one sample, sequenced in a study of T-cell reconstitution after alpha-beta-depleted transplantation in children. During its preparation, the TCRbeta library received unique molecular identifiers. One entry per CDR3 protein results from TCRdb running MiXCR on the PCR reads. The sample has a few hundred thousand distinct CDR3 sequences, around 16% seen once. The material sequenced was PBMCs from the stem cell graft donor, taken from the stem cell graft. The receptor source for this set is a human donor who donated a stem cell graft to a child with acute lymphoblastic leukemia.

The sample holds many counts of this clonotype. J is TRBJ2-7 and V is TRBV19; possibly TRBD1 for D (6 bases). The germline CDR1 and CDR2 sequences are LNHDA and SQIVND (reference sequence). The CDR3 totals 14 residues. The germline V and J ends were trimmed by 8 bases and 6 bases, with 20 bases remaining between them. CDR3 bases: TGTGCCAGTCCTGACCAGGGGACCTCTGGCGAGCAGTACTTC. Residues: CASPDQGTSGEQYF.

This clonotype came up a few times. The chain couples TRBV12-3 or TRBV12-4 to TRBJ1-1; no clear D. The V and J ends lost 1 base and 5 bases respectively, with 8 bases between them. The CDR3 is 13 amino acids. Written as DNA, the CDR3 is TGTGCCAGCAGTTTAGTCTTCCAGACTGAAGCTTTCTTT. Translation: CASSLVFQTEAFF.

The chain joins TRBV7-9 to TRBJ2-1; D call uncertain. Germline V gene lookup returns CDR1 SEHNR and CDR2 FQNEAQ (reference sequence). This CDR3 has 13 residues. Trimming removed 0 bases at V and 8 bases at J, with 8 bases between. Here the CDR3 reads CASSLAVAHEQFF. The CDR3 DNA reads TGTGCCAGCAGCTTAGCGGTTGCACATGAGCAGTTCTTC.

This clonotype was observed many times. The gene calls are TRBV10-3 and TRBJ1-1; the D gene is possibly TRBD1 (6 bases). Germline CDR1 and CDR2: ENHRY and SYGVKD. The CDR3 sequence is 14 residues long. The V gene lost 3 bases and the J gene lost 1 base, with 9 bases spanning the gap. The CDR3 coding sequence is TGTGCCATCAGTGACAGGGGTCCGAACACTGAAGCTTTCTTT. Translated, it gives CAISDRGPNTEAFF.

This rearrangement joins TRBV9 to TRBJ2-7; D may be TRBD2 (6 bases). Germline V gene lookup returns CDR1 SGDLS and CDR2 YYNGEE. This CDR3 has 15 amino acids. Trimming cost V 0 bases and J 0 bases, with 10 bases left between them. In DNA form, the CDR3 reads TGTGCCAGCAGCGTAGGGGCGGGGTACTCCTACGAGCAGTACTTC. Translated, it gives CASSVGAGYSYEQYF.

The V gene is TRBV9, the J gene TRBJ2-7; D uncertain. This CDR3 region has 13 residues. Germline V lookup: CDR1 SGDLS, CDR2 YYNGEE. Trimming left V 0 bases short and J 2 bases short, with 6 bases between. CDR3 loop: CASSVGWAYEQYF. As DNA, the CDR3 is TGTGCCAGCAGCGTAGGGTGGGCCTACGAGCAGTACTTC. The full variable domain, completed using reference TRBV9 and TRBJ2-7, is DSGVTQTPKHLITATGQRVTLRCSPRSGDLSVYWYQQSLDQGLQFLIQYYNGEERAKGNILERFSAQQFPDLHSELNLSSLELGDSALYFCASSVGWAYEQYFGPGTRLTVT.

The chain combines TRBV20-1 with TRBJ1-2; D uncertain. This CDR3 spans 15 amino acids. Per germline, CDR1 DFQATT and CDR2 SNEGSKA (reference sequence). Trimming shortened V by 5 bases and J by 4 bases, and 20 bases separated the two germline ends. The CDR3 here is CSASSSWVSSYGYTF. CDR3 DNA: TGCAGTGCTTCCTCCTCGTGGGTGTCGAGCTATGGCTACACCTTC.

This chain links TRBV5-1 with TRBJ1-1; D call uncertain. Trimming took 3 bases from V and 9 from J, leaving 12 bases between them. The CDR3 has 12 amino acids. Germline CDR1 is SGHRS and CDR2 is YFSETQ. This CDR3 is CASSSMEGQAFF. CDR3 nucleotide sequence: TGCGCCAGCAGCTCCATGGAGGGCCAAGCTTTCTTT.

A few counts support this clonotype. The V call is TRBV9, the J call TRBJ1-1; D remains ambiguous. The length of the CDR3 is 14 residues. The ends were cut back, 2 bases at V and 1 base at J, with 9 bases in the middle. Germline CDR1 and CDR2: SGDLS and YYNGEE. CDR3 nucleotides: TGTGCCAGCAGCGTTGATAGCAAGAACACTGAAGCTTTCTTT. Its translation: CASSVDSKNTEAFF.

The chain couples TRBV7-9 to TRBJ1-1, with D unresolved. Between the trimmed V and J ends, which lost 2 bases and 1 base, there was a span of 8 bases. Germline V gene data show CDR1 as SEHNR and CDR2 as FQNEAQ (reference sequence). This CDR3 is 14 amino acids long. The CDR3 sequence is CASSLLAGNTEAFF. The CDR3 DNA sequence: TGTGCCAGCAGCTTATTAGCAGGGAACACTGAAGCTTTCTTT.

There are a few counts of this clonotype. The genes are TRBV12-3 or TRBV12-4 and TRBJ2-1; possibly TRBD1 or TRBD2 for D (6 bases each). The CDR3 extends over 14 amino acids. Trimming left V 7 bases short and J 5 bases short, with 15 bases between. The chain's CDR3 is CASKRSRGDNEQFF. The DNA for the CDR3 is TGTGCCAGCAAGCGGTCTAGGGGGGACAATGAGCAGTTCTTC.

This clonotype was detected only a few times. The chain employs TRBV10-3 and TRBJ2-7, with 9 bases fitting TRBD2. There are 13 residues in the CDR3. Germline V gene lookup returns CDR1 ENHRY and CDR2 SYGVKD. V trimming: 4 bases; J trimming: 5 bases; junction bases outside the gene matches: 3. DNA for the CDR3: TGTGCCATCAGTGGACTAGCGGTAGACGAGCAGTACTTC. As protein: CAISGLAVDEQYF.

This clonotype was detected only a few times. The chain uses TRBV7-6 and TRBJ2-3; tentatively, D is TRBD1 (5 bases). Trimming took off 5 bases at V and 3 bases at J, with 18 bases between the two ends. Germline V lookup: CDR1 SGHVS, CDR2 FNYEAQ. CDR3 size: 16 residues. The CDR3, as DNA: TGTGCCAGCAGCCCGGTCGGGCAGGGTGTGACAGATACGCAGTATTTT. This sequence encodes CASSPVGQGVTDTQYF.

The chain has TRBV7-9 and TRBJ2-1; D is uncertain. Trimming removed 4 bases at V and 9 bases at J, with 7 bases between. The CDR3 loop spans 11 amino acids. Germline V gene lookup returns CDR1 SEHNR and CDR2 FQNEAQ (reference sequence). CDR3 protein: CASSSIGEQFF. The DNA of the CDR3 is TGTGCCAGCAGCTCTATCGGTGAGCAGTTCTTC.

The sample holds a few counts of this clonotype. The gene calls are TRBV11-1 and TRBJ2-3; D possibly corresponds to TRBD2 (6 bases). V lost 0 bases and J lost 8, with 15 bases in between. Germline V gene lookup returns CDR1 SGHAT and CDR2 FQDESV (reference sequence). The CDR3 extends over 15 amino acids. The CDR3 sequence is CASSLATPGLSTQYF. CDR3 nucleotides: TGTGCCAGCAGCTTAGCGACCCCGGGACTCTCTACGCAGTATTTT.

J is TRBJ2-1 and V is TRBV12-3 or TRBV12-4; 7 bases are a match to TRBD2. V shed 4 bases, J shed 3 bases, and the junction held 9 bases outside the gene matches. The CDR3 consists of 16 residues. CDR3 protein: CASSSVPSGYYNEQFF. The DNA of the CDR3 is TGTGCCAGCAGTTCCGTCCCTAGCGGTTACTACAATGAGCAGTTCTTC.

In its sample, this clonotype was seen many times. The rearrangement joins TRBV5-4 to TRBJ2-1, with 8 bases lining up with TRBD1. V lost 2 bases, J lost 6 bases, and 7 bases stayed unmatched. This CDR3 is 15 amino acids long. CDR1 and CDR2 (germline): SGHNT, YYREEE (reference sequence). The CDR3 region is CASSLGQGTFNEQFF. The CDR3 nucleotides are TGTGCCAGCAGCTTAGGACAGGGAACTTTCAATGAGCAGTTCTTC.

V is TRBV7-6 and J is TRBJ2-2, with D possibly being TRBD2 (7 bases). This CDR3 has 16 amino acids. V lost 5 bases to trimming and J lost 4 bases, with 17 bases between them. Germline V gene data show CDR1 as SGHVS and CDR2 as FNYEAQ. The chain's CDR3 is CASSPIGGGSTGELFF. CDR3 nucleotides: TGTGCCAGCAGCCCGATCGGGGGCGGGAGCACCGGGGAGCTGTTTTTT.